This TCR beta chain was recovered during a study of response to subunit inactivated influenza vaccine. Study results and caveats: Authors proposed each seasonal influenza vaccination draws in few new T cells.

Points on this clonotype: No antigen is known for it.

TCRdb analysed the RT-PCR reads with MiXCR anew, one entry per CDR3 protein. The sample consists of 610,000 or so distinct CDR3 sequences, approximately 15% of them appearing once. Germline-derived CDR1 and CDR2 are GTSNPN and SVGIG (reference sequence). CDR3 length: 15 amino acids. V was cut by 1 base and J by 0 bases, with 13 bases left in between. The chain joins TRBV30 to TRBJ2-7; no definite D call. The source material was PBMCs from blood, sampled approximately 12 days after vaccination. This receptor was identified in a man aged 50 to 60 who received an inactivated influenza vaccine. CDR3 residues: CAWSETPGVSYEQYF. In nucleotides, the CDR3 is TGTGCCTGGAGTGAGACACCGGGTGTCTCCTACGAGCAGTACTTC.